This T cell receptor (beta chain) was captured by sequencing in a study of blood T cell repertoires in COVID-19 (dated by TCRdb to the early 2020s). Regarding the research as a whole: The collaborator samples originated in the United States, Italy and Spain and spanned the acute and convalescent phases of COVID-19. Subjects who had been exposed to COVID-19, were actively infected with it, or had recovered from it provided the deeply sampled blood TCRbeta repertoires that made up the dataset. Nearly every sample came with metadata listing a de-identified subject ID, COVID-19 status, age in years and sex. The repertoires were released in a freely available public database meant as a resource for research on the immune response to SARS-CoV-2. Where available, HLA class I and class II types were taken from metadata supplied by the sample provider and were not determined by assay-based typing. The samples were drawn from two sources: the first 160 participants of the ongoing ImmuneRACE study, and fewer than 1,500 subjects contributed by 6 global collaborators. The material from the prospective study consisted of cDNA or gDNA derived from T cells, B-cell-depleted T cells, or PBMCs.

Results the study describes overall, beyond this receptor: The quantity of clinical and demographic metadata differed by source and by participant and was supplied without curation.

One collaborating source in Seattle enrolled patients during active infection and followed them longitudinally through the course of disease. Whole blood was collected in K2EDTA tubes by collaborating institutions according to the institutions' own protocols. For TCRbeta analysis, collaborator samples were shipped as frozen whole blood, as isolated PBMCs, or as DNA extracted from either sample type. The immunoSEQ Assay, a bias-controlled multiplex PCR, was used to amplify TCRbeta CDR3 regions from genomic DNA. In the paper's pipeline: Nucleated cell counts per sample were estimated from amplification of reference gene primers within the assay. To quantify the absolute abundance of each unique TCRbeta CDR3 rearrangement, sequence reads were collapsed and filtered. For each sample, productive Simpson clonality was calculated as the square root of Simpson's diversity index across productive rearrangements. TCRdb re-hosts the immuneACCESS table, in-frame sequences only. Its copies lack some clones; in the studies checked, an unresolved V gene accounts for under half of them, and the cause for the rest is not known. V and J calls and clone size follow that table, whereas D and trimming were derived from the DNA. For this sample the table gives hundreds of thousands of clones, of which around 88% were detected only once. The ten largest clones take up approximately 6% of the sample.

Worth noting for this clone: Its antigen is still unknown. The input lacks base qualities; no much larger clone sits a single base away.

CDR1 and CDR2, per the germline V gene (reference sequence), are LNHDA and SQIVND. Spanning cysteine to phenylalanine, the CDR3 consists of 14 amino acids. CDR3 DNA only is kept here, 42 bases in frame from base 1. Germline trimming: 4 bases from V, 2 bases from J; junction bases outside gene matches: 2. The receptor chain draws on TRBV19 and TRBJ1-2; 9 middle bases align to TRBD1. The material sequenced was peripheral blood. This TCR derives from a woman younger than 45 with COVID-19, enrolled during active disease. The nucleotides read TGTGCCAGTAGTAACGGACAGGGGAACTATGGCTACACCTTC. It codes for CASSNGQGNYGYTF.